The 12 T cell receptor beta chains given below trace back to one sample, sequenced in a study of cytomegalovirus exposure and HLA in healthy donors. The data were produced by immunoSEQ multiplex PCR, yet TCRdb's version contains in-frame clones alone and is incomplete. Among about 130,000 clones, about 80% were seen once, and the ten largest hold 25% to 30%. Input material: PBMCs. The receptor set was obtained from a man aged 25 to 40 in good health and CMV-seropositive.

V usage is TRBV11-2 and J usage is TRBJ2-4; possibly TRBD1 for D (6 bases). The CDR3 totals 17 residues. The V end was cut by 5 bases, the J end by 0 bases, with 17 bases between. Germline CDR1 SGHAT, CDR2 FQNNGV. The CDR3: CASSDRTESLAKNIQYF. The CDR3 nucleotides are TGTGCCAGCAGCGACCGGACAGAGAGTTTAGCCAAAAACATTCAGTACTTC.

This rearrangement joins TRBV11-2 to TRBJ1-3; D ambiguous. V was cut by 1 base and J by 0 bases, with 7 bases left in between. Per the germline V gene, CDR1 is SGHAT and CDR2 is FQNNGV. CDR3 length equals 15 residues. The CDR3 DNA is TGTGCCAGCAGCTTAGGAGGAATCTCTGGAAACACCATATATTTT. Protein: CASSLGGISGNTIYF.

The genes are TRBV4-2 and TRBJ2-7, with a possible D match to TRBD1 (6 bases). Trimming pared 1 base from V and 2 bases from J, leaving 9 bases between. The germline V gene has CDR1 LGHNA and CDR2 YNFKEQ. This CDR3 region has 14 residues. The CDR3 sequence: CASSQARQAYEQYF. The CDR3 DNA reads as TGTGCCAGCAGCCAAGCCCGACAGGCCTACGAGCAGTACTTC.

The rearrangement joins TRBV4-1 to TRBJ2-2; 9 positions agree with TRBD2. This CDR3 comprises 16 residues. Germline assignment: CDR1 MGHRA and CDR2 YSYEKL. V lost 2 bases to trimming and J lost 6 bases; unmatched junction nucleotides: 7. CDR3 nucleotide sequence: TGCGCCAGCAGCCAAAGCTTAGCGGGAGTCCCCGGGGAGCTGTTTTTT. This encodes CASSQSLAGVPGELFF.

This clone has a single count. The chain carries TRBV5-1 and TRBJ1-1, with TRBD1 identical over 7 bases. After removal of 2 bases from V and 4 bases from J, the junction contained 8 bases not matched to a gene. The CDR3 spans 15 residues. Per germline, CDR1 SGHRS and CDR2 YFSETQ. Here the CDR3 reads CASSLITGDGTEAFF. For the CDR3, the DNA is TGCGCCAGCAGCTTAATTACAGGGGACGGCACTGAAGCTTTCTTT.

The CDR3 nucleotides are TGTGCCAGCAGCTCACAGCAGGGGGCCCACGAGCAGTACTTC. Residues: CASSSQQGAHEQYF. V usage is TRBV5-4 and J usage is TRBJ2-7; 8 positions match TRBD1. CDR1 and CDR2 from the germline V gene are SGHNT and YYREEE (reference sequence). The CDR3 has 14 amino acids. The V segment lost 3 bases and the J segment 5 bases; nucleotides outside the gene matches: 7.

The chain is built from TRBV27 and TRBJ1-2; 10 bases line up with TRBD1. Trimming removed 5 bases from V and 5 bases from J; junction bases left unmatched: 8. The germline V gene has CDR1 MNHEY and CDR2 SMNVEV (reference sequence). The CDR3 covers 15 residues. CDR3 in amino acids: CASSLRQGAGYGYTF. The DNA of the CDR3 is TGTGCCAGCAGTCTCCGACAGGGGGCAGGATATGGCTACACCTTC.

This chain connects TRBV7-9 to TRBJ1-2; TRBD1 might be the D (5 bases). V gave up 8 bases and J gave up 1 base, with 23 bases separating them. The CDR3 has 17 amino acids. Germline V gene sequence: CDR1 SEHNR, CDR2 FQNEAQ (reference sequence). CDR3 nucleotides: TGTGCCAGCGGGGAATTGGGGGGAGCAGGAGTTAACTATGGCTACACCTTC. Its translation is CASGELGGAGVNYGYTF.

This chain joins TRBV7-2 and TRBJ1-2, with 9 bases lining up with TRBD1. Trimming took 5 bases from V and 13 from J; bases not matched to a gene: 11. The CDR3 is 13 residues long. Germline V CDR1 and CDR2: SGHTA, FQGNSA. The CDR3 DNA reads TGTGCCAGCAGCCCTCCCGGGACAGGGTCGATCACCTTC. It yields the protein CASSPPGTGSITF.

This chain links TRBV27 with TRBJ1-1; 9 nucleotides match TRBD1. CDR3 length equals 14 residues. V was pared by 5 bases and J by 5 bases, with 6 bases of the junction left unmatched. CDR1 and CDR2 from the germline V gene are MNHEY and SMNVEV (reference sequence). CDR3 nucleotide sequence: TGTGCCAGCAGTCTCTGGGACAGGGAAACTGAAGCTTTCTTT. Translation: CASSLWDRETEAFF.

This chain uses TRBV5-1 with TRBJ2-5, with 8 bases matching TRBD2. This CDR3 region has 15 residues. V was clipped by 0 bases and J by 1 base; unmatched bases: 2. CDR1 is SGHRS and CDR2 is YFSETQ in the germline V gene. CDR3 loop: CASSLGRGAQETQYF. CDR3 nucleotide sequence: TGCGCCAGCAGCTTGGGGCGGGGGGCCCAAGAGACCCAGTACTTC.

This clone came up once. The chain couples TRBV20-1 to TRBJ1-3, with D hard to call. Per the germline V gene, CDR1 is DFQATT and CDR2 is SNEGSKA (reference sequence). V was shortened by 6 bases and J by 0 bases, with 3 bases between the two germline ends. CDR3 length equals 11 residues. CDR3 coding DNA: TGCAGTGCCTACTCTGGAAACACCATATATTTT. Its translation is CSAYSGNTIYF.